What follows are 16 T cell receptor beta chains derived from one specimen sequenced in a study of post-analysis software for immune sequencing data. Prepared TCR beta cDNA libraries contained unique molecular identifiers. Using its own MiXCR run on the PCR reads, TCRdb lists one record per CDR3 protein. The data contain approximately 730,000 distinct CDR3 sequences, 46% of them seen just once; the ten biggest clones take up approximately 4.4%. For these receptors, no antigen is known. Study-level points and caveats: About five TRBV segments, including TRBV5-6, TRBV5-1 and TRBV20-1, were more frequent in patients than controls.

Material: blood. All receptors derive from a girl under 18 with multiple sclerosis.

CDR3 region: CASSPGGVNNEQFF. The CDR3 DNA sequence: TGTGCCAGCAGCCCCGGGGGGGTGAACAATGAGCAGTTCTTC. The chain uses TRBV7-3 and TRBJ2-1, with 8 bases that match TRBD2. This CDR3 region has 14 residues. Looked up from germline, CDR1 is SGHTA and CDR2 is FQGTGA. V lost 5 bases and J lost 5; bases outside the gene matches: 5.

The V call is TRBV4-2, the J call TRBJ1-6; D ambiguous. The CDR3 runs 13 residues. Germline V CDR1 and CDR2: LGHNA, YNFKEQ. V gave up 0 bases and J gave up 8 bases, with 5 bases separating them. The CDR3 protein is CASSQDLDSPLHF. CDR3 in DNA: TGTGCCAGCAGCCAAGATTTGGATTCACCCCTCCACTTT.

This clonotype was counted only a few times. CDR3 sequence: CASSHGGLAQYEQYF. CDR3 bases: TGTGCCAGCAGCCACGGGGGACTAGCGCAGTACGAGCAGTACTTC. The chain is built from TRBV6-6 and TRBJ2-7; 10 nucleotides align to TRBD2. Germline CDR1 and CDR2: MNHNY and SVGAGI (reference sequence). This CDR3 has 15 residues. V trimming: 6 bases; J trimming: 4 bases; junction bases outside the gene matches: 9.

This clonotype has just one count. The rearrangement uses TRBV20-1 and TRBJ2-7; D is uncertain. Deletions cut 5 bases from V and 2 bases from J, with 13 bases between. Germline V CDR1 and CDR2: DFQATT, SNEGSKA (reference sequence). The CDR3 sequence is 13 residues long. In DNA, the CDR3 is TGCAGTGCTGCAGCGACCCACCCCTACGAGCAGTACTTC. It encodes CSAAATHPYEQYF.

This clonotype turned up a few times. The chain's CDR3 is CSVQGTGYEQYF. As DNA, the CDR3 is TGCAGCGTCCAAGGGACAGGGTACGAGCAGTACTTC. The chain recombines TRBV29-1 with TRBJ2-7; 9 bases align to TRBD1. Germline CDR1 reads SQVTM; CDR2 reads ANQGSEA. The CDR3 length is 12 residues. V trimming: 6 bases; J trimming: 4 bases; junction bases outside the gene matches: 4.

The V call is TRBV12-3 or TRBV12-4, the J call TRBJ1-2; 10 bases map to TRBD1. V shed 7 bases and J 4 bases; nucleotides not matched to a gene: 18. The CDR3 spans 18 residues. The CDR3 bases are TGTGCCAGCACCTCACTCGGGGACAGGGGATATTTATTCTATGGCTACACCTTC. Its translation is CASTSLGDRGYLFYGYTF.

The rearrangement links TRBV20-1 to TRBJ2-1, with D uncertain. The DNA end is more similar to TRBJ2-7, so the J call may be wrong. The CDR3 is made up of 14 amino acids. CDR1 is DFQATT and CDR2 is SNEGSKA in the germline V gene (reference sequence). The CDR3 region is CSASPPLSYNEQYF. DNA for the CDR3: TGCAGTGCTAGCCCACCGCTCTCCTACAATGAGCAGTACTTC.

A few counts support this clonotype. The rearrangement links TRBV7-2 to TRBJ2-3; 12 positions agree with TRBD2. CDR1 SGHTA and CDR2 FQGNSA come from the germline V gene. CDR3 length: 16 amino acids. J gave up 6 bases and V 2 bases, and 6 bases lay outside the gene matches. The CDR3, as DNA: TGTGCCAGCAGCTTACGTGGACTAGCGGGATTGGATACGCAGTATTTT. This sequence encodes CASSLRGLAGLDTQYF.

This clonotype showed up just a few times. The gene calls are TRBV12-3 or TRBV12-4 and TRBJ1-5; D gene unclear. V lost 6 bases to trimming and J lost 4 bases, with 10 bases between them. The CDR3 runs 13 residues. The chain's CDR3 is CASRLTGNQPQHF. The DNA of the CDR3 is TGTGCCAGCAGGCTGACGGGTAATCAGCCCCAGCATTTT.

With regard to this clonotype: The junction differs from germline at one of its ends, possibly a read error. The CDR3 nucleotides read TGTGCCGGCAGTTTATCCCAGTGGGGAGAGACCCAGTACTTC. This gives the protein CAGSLSQWGETQYF. The chain recombines TRBV27 with TRBJ2-7, with D uncertain. The J call is in doubt because the DNA end fits TRBJ2-5 better. Germline CDR1 and CDR2: MNHEY and SMNVEV (reference sequence). The CDR3 extends over 14 amino acids.

The chain combines TRBV7-2 with TRBJ2-1; TRBD2 matches at 9 bases. The V and J ends lost 0 bases and 7 bases, in that order; junction bases with no gene match: 10. Per the germline V gene, CDR1 is SGHTA and CDR2 is FQGNSA. The CDR3 is made up of 17 amino acids. In nucleotides, the CDR3 is TGTGCCAGCAGCTTAGCGCAAGGTAGCGGGAGTCTAAATGAGCAGTTCTTC. Protein sequence: CASSLAQGSGSLNEQFF.

The chain links TRBV20-1 to TRBJ1-5, with D possibly being TRBD1 (5 bases). Germline V CDR1 and CDR2: DFQATT, SNEGSKA (reference sequence). This CDR3 has 13 amino acids. V shed 2 bases and J shed 5 bases, with 10 bases lying between them. The CDR3 loop is CSARPQDDQPQHF. CDR3 DNA sequence: TGCAGTGCTAGACCACAGGACGATCAGCCCCAGCATTTT.

A remark on this clonotype: Since a much larger clone is just one base distant, this may be a read error. The chain employs TRBV10-3 and TRBJ2-7; 8 nucleotides align to TRBD2. The CDR3 loop spans 15 amino acids. Germline V lookup: CDR1 ENHRY, CDR2 SYGVKD. For the CDR3, the DNA is TGTGCCACCGGCTCACAACTAGCGGACATCTACGAGCAGCACTTC. This translates into CATGSQLADIYEQHF.

The J gene is TRBJ2-7, the V gene TRBV7-2; TRBD2 might be the D (6 bases). The CDR3 totals 16 residues. V was pared by 5 bases and J by 1 base, with 18 bases between. CDR1 is SGHTA, CDR2 FQGNSA, per germline. CDR3 bases: TGTGCCAGCAGCCGGGAATTAGCGGTCCCTTCCTACGAGCAGTACTTC. Translating it yields CASSRELAVPSYEQYF.

The chain is built from TRBV6-5 and TRBJ1-6, with 9 nucleotides matching TRBD1. The germline V gene has CDR1 MNHEY and CDR2 SVGAGI. The J segment lost 9 bases and the V segment lost 6 bases, leaving 6 bases of the junction unmatched. The CDR3 runs 14 residues. CDR3 nucleotide sequence: TGTGCCAGCAGACCCACAGGGGGCGCTTCACCCCTCCACTTT. Protein sequence: CASRPTGGASPLHF.

The chain joins TRBV28 to TRBJ1-5, with 9 bases aligning to TRBD1. CDR3 length: 18 residues. The germline V gene has CDR1 MDHEN and CDR2 SYDVKM. V shed 3 bases and J 0 bases; nucleotides not matched to a gene: 9. The CDR3, as DNA: TGTGCCAGCAGTTTCGTAAACCGGGACAGGGATAGCAATCAGCCCCAGCATTTT. Residues: CASSFVNRDRDSNQPQHF.